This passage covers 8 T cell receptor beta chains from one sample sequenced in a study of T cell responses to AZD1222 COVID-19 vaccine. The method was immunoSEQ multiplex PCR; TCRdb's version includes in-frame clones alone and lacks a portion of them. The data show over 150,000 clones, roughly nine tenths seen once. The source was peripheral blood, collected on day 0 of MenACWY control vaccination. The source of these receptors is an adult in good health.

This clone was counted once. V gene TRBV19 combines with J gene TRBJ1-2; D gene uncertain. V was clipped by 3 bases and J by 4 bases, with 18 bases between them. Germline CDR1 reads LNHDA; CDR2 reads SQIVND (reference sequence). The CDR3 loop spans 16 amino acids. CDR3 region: CASSIVLVGRGYGYTF. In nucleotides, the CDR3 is TGTGCCAGTAGTATTGTTCTGGTAGGTCGAGGCTATGGCTACACCTTC.

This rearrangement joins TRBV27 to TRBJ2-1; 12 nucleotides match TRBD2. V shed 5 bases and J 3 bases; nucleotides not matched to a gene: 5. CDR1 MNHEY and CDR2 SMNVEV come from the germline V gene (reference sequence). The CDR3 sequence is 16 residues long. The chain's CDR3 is CASSIGLAGYYNEQFF. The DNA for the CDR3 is TGTGCCAGCAGTATAGGACTAGCGGGGTACTACAATGAGCAGTTCTTC.

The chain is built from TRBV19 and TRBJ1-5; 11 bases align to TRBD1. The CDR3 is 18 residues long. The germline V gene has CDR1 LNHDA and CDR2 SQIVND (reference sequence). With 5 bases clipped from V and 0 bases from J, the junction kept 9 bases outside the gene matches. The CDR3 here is CASSRRTGGEGSNQPQHF. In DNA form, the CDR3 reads TGTGCCAGTAGTCGACGGACAGGGGGCGAGGGTAGCAATCAGCCCCAGCATTTT.

CDR3 bases: TGTGCCAGCAGCTTACCCCGGGCAGGGGGAGTCTCTGGGGCCAACGTCCTGACTTTC. It is translated as CASSLPRAGGVSGANVLTF. The rearrangement joins TRBV11-3 to TRBJ2-6; 7 nucleotides align to TRBD1. Trimming took 2 bases from V and 0 from J; bases not matched to a gene: 10. The CDR3 consists of 19 residues. Germline assignment: CDR1 SGHNT and CDR2 YENEEA.

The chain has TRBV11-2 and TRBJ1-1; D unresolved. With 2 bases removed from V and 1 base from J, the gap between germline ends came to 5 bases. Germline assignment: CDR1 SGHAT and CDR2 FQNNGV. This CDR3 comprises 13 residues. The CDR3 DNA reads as TGTGCCAGCAGCTTATGGGGGAACACTGAAGCTTTCTTT. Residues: CASSLWGNTEAFF.

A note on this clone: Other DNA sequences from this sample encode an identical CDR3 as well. The CDR3 sequence: CASSPALNQPQHF. Here the CDR3 DNA reads TGTGCCAGCAGCCCGGCCCTCAACCAGCCCCAGCATTTT. J is TRBJ1-5 and V is TRBV6-6; D gene uncertain. The CDR3 loop spans 13 amino acids. Germline V CDR1 and CDR2: MNHNY, SVGAGI (reference sequence). V was clipped by 6 bases and J by 7 bases, with 13 bases between them.

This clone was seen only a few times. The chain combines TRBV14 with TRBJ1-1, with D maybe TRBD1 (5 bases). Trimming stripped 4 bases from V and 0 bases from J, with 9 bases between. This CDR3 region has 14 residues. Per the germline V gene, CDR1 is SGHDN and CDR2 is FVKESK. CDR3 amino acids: CASSPWGMNTEAFF. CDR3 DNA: TGTGCCAGCAGCCCTTGGGGGATGAACACTGAAGCTTTCTTT.

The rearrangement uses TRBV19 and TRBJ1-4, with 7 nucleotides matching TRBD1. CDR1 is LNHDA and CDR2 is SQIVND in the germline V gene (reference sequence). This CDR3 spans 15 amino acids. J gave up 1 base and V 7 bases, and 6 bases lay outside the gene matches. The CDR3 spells CASNARGETNEKLFF. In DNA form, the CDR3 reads TGTGCCAGTAACGCCAGGGGGGAAACTAATGAAAAACTGTTTTTT.